A single sample gave rise to the 17 T cell receptor beta chains below, sequenced in a study of metastatic and nonmetastatic thyroid tumors. No treatment of any kind had been given to any patient before thyroid surgery. TCRdb re-analyzed the PCR reads using MiXCR. The sample includes 15,000 to 20,000 clones, about 24% of them seen just once. Sequenced sample: adjacent normal tissue. All receptors come from a female donor with papillary thyroid cancer or a benign thyroid nodule (not recorded which). Some clones in this sample may be carry-over from other donors' samples.

By sample share, this clone is medium-sized. V is TRBV6-1 and J is TRBJ1-4, with D maybe TRBD1 (6 bases). In germline, CDR1 is MNHNS, CDR2 SASEGT. The V end lost 7 bases, the J end lost 2 bases, and 8 bases lay between the germline ends. The CDR3 has 13 residues. CDR3 sequence reads: CASKGGTNEKLFF. The DNA for the CDR3 is TGTGCCAGCAAAGGGGGGACTAATGAAAAACTGTTTTTT.

This clone was detected only a few times. This chain uses TRBV6-1 with TRBJ2-3; 7 bases are a match to TRBD2. The germline CDR1 and CDR2 sequences are MNHNS and SASEGT. This CDR3 is 14 amino acids long. J was trimmed by 1 base and V by 7 bases; bases with no gene match: 5. The CDR3 loop is CASNRLAGTDTQYF. The CDR3 bases are TGTGCCAGCAATAGGCTAGCGGGCACAGATACGCAGTATTTT.

In this sample, this clone is medium-sized (0.01 to 0.1%). This rearrangement joins TRBV27 to TRBJ1-1, with 7 nucleotides matching TRBD1. The CDR3 runs 14 residues. J gave up 3 bases and V 8 bases, and 9 bases lay outside the gene matches. Germline CDR1 and CDR2: MNHEY and SMNVEV (reference sequence). The CDR3 is CASQRRGLDTEAFF. CDR3 nucleotides: TGTGCCAGCCAGAGAAGGGGGCTGGACACTGAAGCTTTCTTT.

The chain has TRBV11-1 and TRBJ2-7, with 8 positions matching TRBD2. Germline-derived CDR1 and CDR2 are SGHAT and FQDESV (reference sequence). CDR3 size: 16 residues. Unmatched junction bases numbered 7, after V lost 3 bases and J lost 0 bases. CDR3 sequence: CASSLTVSGSSYEQYF. The CDR3 DNA follows: TGTGCCAGCAGCTTGACGGTAAGCGGGAGCTCCTACGAGCAGTACTTC.

This clone was found many times. The junction departs from the called germline gene at one end, perhaps through a read error. Other nucleotide sequences in the sample specify the same CDR3. The gene calls are TRBV9 and TRBJ1-4, with no clear D. The CDR3 has 14 residues. Germline V CDR1 and CDR2: SGDLS, YYNGEE. The CDR3 DNA reads TGTGCCAGCAGCGTAGAGGGTCGGAGGGAAAGACTGTTTTTT. It specifies CASSVEGRRERLFF.

This clone was recorded once. The V and J genes are TRBV11-2 and TRBJ2-3, with TRBD2 matching over 7 bases. Germline assignment: CDR1 SGHAT and CDR2 FQNNGV. CDR3 length: 18 residues. With 5 bases clipped from V and 1 base from J, the junction kept 15 bases outside the gene matches. DNA for the CDR3: TGTGCCAGCAGCAAATCCTGGAGCGGCGGGGGTGGCACAGATACGCAGTATTTT. It is translated as CASSKSWSGGGGTDTQYF. Using reference TRBV11-2 and TRBJ2-3 for the parts outside the CDR3, the full variable domain is EAGVAQSPRYKIIEKRQSVAFWCNPISGHATLYWYQQILGQGPKLLIQFQNNGVVDDSQLPKDRFSAERLKGVDSTLKIQPAKLEDSAVYLCASSKSWSGGGGTDTQYFGPGTRLTVL.

This clone appeared a few times. Germline and junction disagree at one end, which may indicate a read error. V and J are TRBV2 and TRBJ1-1, with D uncertain. CDR3 length: 10 amino acids. Germline V CDR1 and CDR2: SNHLY, FYNNEI. CDR3 protein: CARVVVEAFF. DNA for the CDR3: TGTGCCAGAGTCGTGGTGGAAGCTTTCTTC. Together with reference TRBV2 and TRBJ1-1, the CDR3 gives the full variable domain: EPEVTQTPSHQVTQMGQEVILRCVPISNHLYFYWYRQILGQKVEFLVSFYNNEISEKSEIFDDQFSVERPDGSNFTLKIRSTKLEDSAMYFCARVVVEAFFGQGTRLTVV.

The V and J genes are TRBV19 and TRBJ2-3; the D is unclear. Germline assignment: CDR1 LNHDA and CDR2 SQIVND (reference sequence). V was pared by 6 bases and J by 5 bases, with 15 bases between. This CDR3 has 14 residues. The CDR3 coding sequence is TGTGCCAGTAGCCCCTCGTCGGACGGAGATACGCAGTATTTT. It translates to CASSPSSDGDTQYF.

For this clone: A read error is likely, as this CDR3 ends without the conserved phenylalanine or tryptophan. V and J are TRBV6-1 and TRBJ2-3, with 12 bases identical to TRBD2. V dropped 6 bases and J dropped 4; count of bases not matched to a gene: 8. Germline values: CDR1 MNHNS, CDR2 SASEGT. The CDR3 length is 16 residues. The CDR3: CASSSPGLAGPDTQYL. CDR3 nucleotides: TGTGCCAGCAGCTCTCCCGGACTAGCGGGACCAGATACGCAGTATCTT.

This clone is medium-sized within its sample. This chain connects TRBV6-2 or TRBV6-3 to TRBJ2-7; D is possibly TRBD1 (8 bases). Between the trimmed V and J ends, which lost 7 bases and 2 bases, there was a span of 21 bases. Germline CDR1 MNHEY, CDR2 SVGEGT. The CDR3 is 16 amino acids. The CDR3 nucleotides read TGTGCCAGCATCCCTGCGGGGGACAGGCCTCCCTACGAGCAGTACTTC. Protein: CASIPAGDRPPYEQYF.

J is TRBJ2-1 and V is TRBV5-1, with TRBD1 matching 10 bases. The CDR3 sequence is 15 residues long. CDR1 and CDR2 (germline): SGHRS, YFSETQ. V was clipped by 3 bases and J by 7 bases; unmatched bases: 7. The CDR3 nucleotides read TGCGCCAGCAGCTCGGGACAGGGGATTAGGAATGAGCAGTTCTTC. Its protein is CASSSGQGIRNEQFF. Full variable domain (remainder filled in from reference TRBV5-1 and TRBJ2-1): KAGVTQTPRYLIKTRGQQVTLSCSPISGHRSVSWYQQTPGQGLQFLFEYFSETQRNKGNFPGRFSGRQFSNSRSEMNVSTLELGDSALYLCASSSGQGIRNEQFFGPGTRLTVL.

This clone was seen many times. The V call is TRBV18, the J call TRBJ1-1; D not resolved. From germline, CDR1 is KGHSH and CDR2 LQKENI. The germline V and J ends were trimmed by 3 bases and 7 bases, with 9 bases remaining between them. The CDR3 sequence is 12 residues long. As DNA, the CDR3 is TGTGCCAGCTCACCGGACCGCCTTGAAGCTTTCTTT. Translated: CASSPDRLEAFF. The whole variable domain, remainder taken from reference TRBV18 and TRBJ1-1, is NAGVMQNPRHLVRRRGQEARLRCSPMKGHSHVYWYRQLPEEGLKFMVYLQKENIIDESGMPKERFSAEFPKEGPSILRIQQVVRGDSAAYFCASSPDRLEAFFGQGTRLTVV.

The rearrangement links TRBV24-1 to TRBJ1-1, with D hard to call. The CDR3 is 14 amino acids. V lost 4 bases and J 7 bases, leaving 15 bases between the germline ends. Germline CDR1 and CDR2: KGHDR and SFDVKD. The CDR3 sequence: CATSDSTGLCEAFF. Written as DNA, the CDR3 is TGTGCCACCAGTGACTCGACGGGGTTGTGTGAAGCTTTCTTT.

Judged by abundance, this clone is medium-sized (0.01 to 0.1%). The rearrangement links TRBV10-1 to TRBJ2-5; TRBD2 matches at 8 bases. Germline V gives CDR1 WNHNN, CDR2 SYGVQD (reference sequence). This CDR3 comprises 14 residues. The V and J ends lost 5 bases and 5 bases, in that order; junction bases with no gene match: 7. CDR3 nucleotide sequence: TGCGCCAGCAGTTCCAGCGGGAGTGTTGAGACCCAGTACTTC. Its protein is CASSSSGSVETQYF.

Note on this clone: Different DNA sequences within this sample yield the same CDR3. The chain links TRBV5-1 to TRBJ2-3; possibly TRBD2 for D (5 bases). Trimming pared 3 bases from V and 6 bases from J, leaving 8 bases between. The CDR3 has 12 residues. Germline CDR1 SGHRS, CDR2 YFSETQ. The CDR3 region is CASSWTVDTQYF. CDR3 DNA: TGCGCCAGCAGCTGGACTGTTGATACGCAGTATTTT.

In this sample, this clone turned up a few times. The rearrangement joins TRBV19 to TRBJ1-2, with D hard to call. CDR1 is LNHDA and CDR2 is SQIVND in the germline V gene (reference sequence). This CDR3 is 10 amino acids long. The ends were cut back, 7 bases at V and 9 bases at J, with 9 bases in the middle. This CDR3 reads CASNGNCYTF. The DNA for the CDR3 is TGTGCCAGTAACGGTAATTGCTACACCTTC.

The chain links TRBV6-1 to TRBJ2-1; TRBD1 matches at 8 bases. CDR1 is MNHNS, CDR2 SASEGT, per germline. Trimming removed 4 bases from V and 12 bases from J; junction bases left unmatched: 14. The length of the CDR3 is 15 residues. CDR3 residues: CASSVTRQGIVVQFF. CDR3 nucleotides: TGTGCCAGCAGTGTCACCCGACAGGGGATCGTGGTGCAGTTCTTC.